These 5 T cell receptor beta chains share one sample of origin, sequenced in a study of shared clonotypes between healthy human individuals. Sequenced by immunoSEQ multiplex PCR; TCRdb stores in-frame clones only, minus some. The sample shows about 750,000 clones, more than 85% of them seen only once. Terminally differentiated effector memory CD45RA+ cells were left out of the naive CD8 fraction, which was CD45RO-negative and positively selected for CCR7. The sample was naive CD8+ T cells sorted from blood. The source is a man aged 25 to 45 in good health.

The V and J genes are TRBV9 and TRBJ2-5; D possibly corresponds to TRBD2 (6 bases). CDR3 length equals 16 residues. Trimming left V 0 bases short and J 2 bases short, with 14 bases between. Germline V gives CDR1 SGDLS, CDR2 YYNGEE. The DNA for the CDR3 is TGTGCCAGCAGCGTAGAGTGGGGGACTTCACAAGAGACCCAGTACTTC. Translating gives CASSVEWGTSQETQYF.

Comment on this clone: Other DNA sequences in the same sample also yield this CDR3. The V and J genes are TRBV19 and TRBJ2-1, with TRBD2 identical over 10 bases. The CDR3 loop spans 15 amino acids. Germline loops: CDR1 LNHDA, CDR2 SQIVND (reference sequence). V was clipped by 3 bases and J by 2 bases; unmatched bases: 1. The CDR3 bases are TGTGCCAGTAGTATCGGACTAGCGGCCTACAATGAGCAGTTCTTC. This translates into CASSIGLAAYNEQFF.

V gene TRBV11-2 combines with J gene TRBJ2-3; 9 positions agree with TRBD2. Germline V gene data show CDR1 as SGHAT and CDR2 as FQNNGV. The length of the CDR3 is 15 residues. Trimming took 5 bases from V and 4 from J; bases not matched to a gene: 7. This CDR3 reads CASSPAAGGADTQYF. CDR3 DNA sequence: TGTGCCAGCAGCCCAGCAGCGGGAGGAGCAGATACGCAGTATTTT.

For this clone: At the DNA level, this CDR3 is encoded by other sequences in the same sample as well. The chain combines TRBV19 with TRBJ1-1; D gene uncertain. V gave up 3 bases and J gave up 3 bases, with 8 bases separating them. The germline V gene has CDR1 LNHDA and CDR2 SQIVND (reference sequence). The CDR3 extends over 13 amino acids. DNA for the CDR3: TGTGCCAGTAGTATCGCGGGGTACACTGAAGCTTTCTTT. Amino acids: CASSIAGYTEAFF.

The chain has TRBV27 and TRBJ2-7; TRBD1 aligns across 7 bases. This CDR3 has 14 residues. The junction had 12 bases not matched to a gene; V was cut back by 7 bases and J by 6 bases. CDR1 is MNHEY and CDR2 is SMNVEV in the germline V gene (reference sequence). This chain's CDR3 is CASTSPGQRAEQYF. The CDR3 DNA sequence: TGTGCCAGCACCTCTCCGGGACAGAGAGCCGAGCAGTACTTC.